This TCR beta chain was identified in a study of T cells after yellow fever vaccination. This CDR3 contains 14 residues. The ends were cut back, 5 bases at V and 3 bases at J, with 14 bases in the middle. Germline-derived CDR1 and CDR2 are SGHRS and YFSETQ. TCRdb fed the 5' RACE reads into MiXCR, producing one record per CDR3 protein. The table has 200,000 to 300,000 distinct CDR3 sequences, roughly 13% seen once. This receptor was taken from a man aged 25 to 40 who received the YFV17D yellow fever vaccine. The V and J genes are TRBV5-1 and TRBJ1-2; TRBD1 might be the D (6 bases). The sample consisted of CD4+ T cells sorted from PBMCs, taken 45 days after the yellow fever booster vaccination. The CDR3 DNA is TGCGCCAGCAGAACAGGAGAGGGGGACTATGGCTACACCTTC. Protein product: CASRTGEGDYGYTF.